This TCR beta chain was retrieved from a study of T-cell memory formation after mild COVID-19. TCRdb reprocessed the 5' RACE reads via MiXCR and lists one record per CDR3 protein. The sample comprises a few hundred thousand distinct CDR3 sequences, around 16% of which are singletons, and approximately 23% rests with the top ten. This clonotype has just a few counts. The CDR3 is 9 residues long. Germline assignment: CDR1 DFQATT and CDR2 SNEGSKA (reference sequence). This chain joins TRBV20-1 and TRBJ1-1, with D uncertain. The sequencing sample was made of PBMCs or a T cell subset sorted from them (not recorded which). This receptor was taken from a man between 18 and 29 years old who had mild COVID-19 (a few samples of this study predate the infection). Cell type and time point are not known. The CDR3 sequence is CRPSSEAFF. The CDR3, as DNA: TGCAGGCCCAGCAGTGAAGCTTTCTTT.